This TCR beta chain was profiled in a study of regulatory dendritic cells for organ transplantation. Study at large: Dendritic cell cultures received LPS on day 6. Study results and caveats: Of resting T cell subsets, memory CD8+ had the most alloreactive clonotypes.

The CDR3 runs 17 residues. Germline lookup yields CDR1 LNHNV and CDR2 YYDKDF (reference sequence). V was shortened by 1 base and J by 0 bases, with 10 bases between the two germline ends. A remark on this clone: Antigen: not known.

The data were produced by immunoSEQ multiplex PCR, yet TCRdb's version contains in-frame clones alone and is incomplete. The table has roughly 23,000 clones, over 75% seen once. Sorted subsets were CFSE-labeled and cultured roughly five days with allogeneic dendritic cells. CD4+ or CD8+ T cells were sorted as naive CD45RA+ or memory CD45RO+. What was sequenced was naive CD4+ T cells from blood cultured with dendritic cells. Subset specified: CD45RA+ naive T cells. V is TRBV15 and J is TRBJ2-6; D not certain. The receptor's source is a human donor in good health. The CDR3 region is CATSRGDRVSGANVLTF. CDR3 DNA sequence: TGTGCCACCAGCAGAGGCGACCGCGTCTCTGGGGCCAACGTCCTGACTTTC.